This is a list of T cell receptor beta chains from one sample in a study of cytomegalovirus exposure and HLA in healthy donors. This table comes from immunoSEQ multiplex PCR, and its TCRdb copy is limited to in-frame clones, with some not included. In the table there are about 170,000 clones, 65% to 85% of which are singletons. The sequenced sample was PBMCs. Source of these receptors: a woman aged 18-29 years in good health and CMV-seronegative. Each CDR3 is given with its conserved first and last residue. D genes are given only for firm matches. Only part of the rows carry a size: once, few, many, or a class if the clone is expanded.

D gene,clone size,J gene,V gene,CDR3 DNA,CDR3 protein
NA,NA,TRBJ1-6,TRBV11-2,TGTGCCAGCAGCCGAGATAACAGATCCCCCCTCCACTTT,CASSRDNRSPLHF
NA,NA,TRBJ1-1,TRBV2,TGTGCCAGCACCTATAGCGGTGAGAACACTGAAGCTTTCTTT,CASTYSGENTEAFF
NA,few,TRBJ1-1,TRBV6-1,TGTGCCAGCAGCGGGGACTCACGGAACACTGAAGCTTTCTTT,CASSGDSRNTEAFF
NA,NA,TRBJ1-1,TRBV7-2,TGTGCCAGCAGCTTAACTATCGGCACTGAAGCTTTCTTT,CASSLTIGTEAFF
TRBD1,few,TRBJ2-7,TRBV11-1,TGTGCCAGCAGCTTAGCTTCGCAGGGGGCGCAATACGAGCAGTACTTC,CASSLASQGAQYEQYF
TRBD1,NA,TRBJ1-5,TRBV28,TGTGCCAGCCACAGGGGGAATCAGCCCCAGCATTTT,CASHRGNQPQHF
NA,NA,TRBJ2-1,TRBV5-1,TGCGCCAGCAGACGGAGTAGCGATGAGCAGTTCTTC,CASRRSSDEQFF
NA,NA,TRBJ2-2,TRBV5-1,TGCGCCAGCAGCGCCGGGACACAGGCTTCCGGGGAGCTGTTTTTT,CASSAGTQASGELFF
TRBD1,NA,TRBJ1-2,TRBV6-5,TGTGCCAGCAGTTACTCGAGACAGGGTATGGACTATGGCTACACCTTC,CASSYSRQGMDYGYTF
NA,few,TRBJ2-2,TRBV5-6,TGTGCCAGCAGCGGGGGGACCAAGAACACCGGGGAGCTGTTTTTT,CASSGGTKNTGELFF
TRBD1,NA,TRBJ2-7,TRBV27,TGTGCCAGCAGCTCACTGGGGACAGGTAAAGCCTACGAGCAGTACTTC,CASSSLGTGKAYEQYF
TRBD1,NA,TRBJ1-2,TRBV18,TGTGCCAGCTCACCAGGCAGGGGGAACTATGGCTACACCTTC,CASSPGRGNYGYTF
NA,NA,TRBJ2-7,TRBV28,TGTGCCAGCACTAACAGGGTGCCAGCTTCCTACGAGCAGTACTTC,CASTNRVPASYEQYF
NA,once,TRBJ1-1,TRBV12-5,TGTGCTAGTGGTTTGGAACCCCAGCGAGAAGCTTTCTTT,CASGLEPQREAFF
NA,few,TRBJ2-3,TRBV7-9,TGTGCCAGCAGCCGGACCGGGAAAACAGATACGCAGTATTTT,CASSRTGKTDTQYF
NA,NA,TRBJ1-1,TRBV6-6,TGTGCCAGCAGAAGACAGAACACTGAAGCTTTCTTT,CASRRQNTEAFF
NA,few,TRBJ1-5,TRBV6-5,TGTGCCAGCACGCCGACTCTTAATCAGCCCCAGCATTTT,CASTPTLNQPQHF
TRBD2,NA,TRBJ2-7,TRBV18,TGTGCCAGCTCACCTGAGGGGACTAGCGGCACCTACGAGCAGTACTTC,CASSPEGTSGTYEQYF
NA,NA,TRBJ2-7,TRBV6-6,TGTGCCAGCAGTTATGGGGGCACCATAGGCTACGAGCAGTACTTC,CASSYGGTIGYEQYF
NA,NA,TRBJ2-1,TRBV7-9,TGTGCCAGCAGCCCCAGTTGGAGGTCCTACAATGAGCAGTTCTTC,CASSPSWRSYNEQFF
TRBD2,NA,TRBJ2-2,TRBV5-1,TGCGCCAGCAGACTGGGTCCGGATACTAGCGGGAGTAGTATCGGGGAGCTGTTTTTT,CASRLGPDTSGSSIGELFF
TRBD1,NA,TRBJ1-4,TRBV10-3,TGTGCCGTAAGGGGGCAGGGTAATGAAAAACTGTTTTTT,CAVRGQGNEKLFF
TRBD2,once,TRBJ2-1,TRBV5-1,TGCGCCAAACTAGCGGGATCTGTTGAAGAGCAGTTCTTC,CAKLAGSVEEQFF
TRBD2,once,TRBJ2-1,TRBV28,TGTGCCAGCAGTCGGACTAGTGGGGTCCAGTTCTTC,CASSRTSGVQFF
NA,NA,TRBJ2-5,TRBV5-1,TGCGCCAGCAGCTTGGAATCCGGTCAGGGCGAGACCCAGTACTTC,CASSLESGQGETQYF
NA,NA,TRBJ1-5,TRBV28,TGTGCCAGCAATCACAGGTTCGGCAATCAGCCCCAGCATTTT,CASNHRFGNQPQHF
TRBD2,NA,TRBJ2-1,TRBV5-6,TGTGCCAGCAGCTTCACTAGCGGTAGCTCCTACAATGAGCAGTTCTTC,CASSFTSGSSYNEQFF
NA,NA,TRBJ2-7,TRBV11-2,TGTGCCAGCAGCTTTGGGCAAGCGGCCTACGAGCAGTACTTC,CASSFGQAAYEQYF
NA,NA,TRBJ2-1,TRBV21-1,TGTGCCAGCACCCCCGAAGGGACTAACTCCTACAATGAGCAGTTCTTC,CASTPEGTNSYNEQFF
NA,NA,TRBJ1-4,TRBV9,TGTGCCAGCAGCGTAGGGGGGGGACCGGAGGGGAAGGAAGGACTGTTTTTT,CASSVGGGPEGKEGLFF
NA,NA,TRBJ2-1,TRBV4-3,TGCGCCAGCAGCCAAGGAGGGGGAGTGCAGTTCTTC,CASSQGGGVQFF
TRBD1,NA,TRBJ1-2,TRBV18,TGTGCCAGCTCACCCGACAGGGAGAACTATGGCTACACCTTC,CASSPDRENYGYTF
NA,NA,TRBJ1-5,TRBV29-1,TGCAGCGTTGAAGAACATAGCAATCAGCCCCAGCATTTT,CSVEEHSNQPQHF
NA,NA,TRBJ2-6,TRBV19,TGTGCCAGTGGCAGACAGTCATCCGGGGCCAACGTCCTGACTTTC,CASGRQSSGANVLTF
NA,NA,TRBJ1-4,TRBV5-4,TGTGCCAGCAGCCCACAGGGTAGTGAAAAACTGTTTTTT,CASSPQGSEKLFF
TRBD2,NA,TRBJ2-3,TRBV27,TGTGCCAGCGCAAGGGCGACTAGCGGGAGCACAGATACGCAGTATTTT,CASARATSGSTDTQYF
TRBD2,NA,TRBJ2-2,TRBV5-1,TGCGCCAGCAGCTTGGCTAGCGGGAACACCGGGGAGCTGTTTTTT,CASSLASGNTGELFF
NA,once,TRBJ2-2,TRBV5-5,TGTGCCAGCAGCCCGGGTCCCTTTATCACCGGGGAGCTGTTTTTT,CASSPGPFITGELFF